These T cell receptor beta chains were read from a single sample in a study of beta chain features in type 1 diabetes. The assay was immunoSEQ multiplex PCR, and TCRdb's table has in-frame clones only and misses some. The repertoire includes hundreds of thousands of clones, approximately 13% of them detected once, and about 0.04% sits in the top ten. The sequenced sample consisted of naive CD4+ T cells from blood. Every receptor here comes from a man younger than 45 in good health. CDR3s include the opening cysteine and the closing phenylalanine or tryptophan. Each record gives: clone size, V gene, J gene, CDR3 protein. Only some rows state a clone size, as once, few, many or a class for expanded clones.

-	TRBV29-1	TRBJ1-2	CSVQTETASYGYTF
-	TRBV18	TRBJ2-5	CASSPKGTGLNIKTQYF
few	TRBV29-1	TRBJ2-1	CSVERQTGPDEQFF
-	TRBV19	TRBJ2-3	CASSDRGQSTDTQYF
-	TRBV7-9	TRBJ2-2	CASSWLSTGELFF
few	TRBV6-5	TRBJ2-3	CASSYNLDTQYF
-	TRBV5-1	TRBJ1-2	CASSLVDSNYGYTF
-	TRBV2	TRBJ2-3	CASRLAGAVGDTQYF
-	TRBV9	TRBJ2-5	CASSQLAGVRETQYF
once	TRBV11-2	TRBJ2-1	CASSGESSYNEQFF
-	TRBV11-2	TRBJ2-5	CASSSGQGETQYF
-	TRBV30	TRBJ2-3	CAWTPGLAGLDTQYF
-	TRBV29-1	TRBJ2-5	CSVSLAPETQYF
few	TRBV7-3	TRBJ2-3	CASSLTGPDTQYF
few	TRBV7-9	TRBJ2-7	CASSFLLTGLIHEQYF
-	TRBV2	TRBJ2-3	CASTGGAYTQYF
few	TRBV7-3	TRBJ2-2	CASSSRGGELFF
-	TRBV27	TRBJ2-5	CASSPQGLAGGTQYF
-	TRBV2	TRBJ2-1	CASREPGRQGHEQFF
-	TRBV5-1	TRBJ2-2	CASSFLGQGPVRNTGELFF
few	TRBV7-6	TRBJ1-2	CASSLEGQGHGYTF
-	TRBV2	TRBJ1-1	CASSGTGLTEAFF
-	TRBV7-6	TRBJ2-1	CASSKSITYNEQFF
few	TRBV6-5	TRBJ1-1	CASSERRLSEAFF
few	TRBV28	TRBJ2-3	CASSLWRRDSQVDTQYF
-	TRBV7-2	TRBJ1-1	CASSQDMINTEAFF
few	TRBV9	TRBJ2-1	CASSLLAGDSYNEQFF
-	TRBV13	TRBJ2-5	CASSTPQETQYF
-	TRBV29-1	TRBJ1-1	CSSDPGQGYRTEAFF
few	TRBV5-1	TRBJ2-2	CASSVEGQVATGELFF
few	TRBV4-3	TRBJ2-1	CASSQDNGRLSYNEQFF
many	TRBV21-1	TRBJ1-2	CASSTGRRFRGFGYTF
few	TRBV7-9	TRBJ1-6	CASSSRNSPLHF
few	TRBV10-1	TRBJ2-3	CASSESSGSGDTQYF
-	TRBV29-1	TRBJ2-1	CSVELTDLYNEQFF
-	TRBV2	TRBJ2-4	CASRIGGGNIQYF
-	TRBV6-6	TRBJ2-7	CASRTTPDEQYF
few	TRBV5-1	TRBJ2-4	CASSPEGQENIQYF
-	TRBV4-1	TRBJ1-1	CASSQGRSYEAFF
-	TRBV5-1	TRBJ2-1	CASSLDGATYNEQFF
-	TRBV19	TRBJ1-1	CASSSFQSTEAFF
-	TRBV20-1	TRBJ2-1	CSAEQDNEQFF
-	TRBV15	TRBJ1-2	CATSPTRDTGGYTF
few	TRBV7-9	TRBJ2-3	CASSLSGIIREQYF
-	TRBV19	TRBJ2-3	CASSSRSDGTDTQYF
-	TRBV2	TRBJ1-5	CASGLGPQHF